These 16 T cell receptor beta chains originate from one sample sequenced in a study of CD8+CD57+ T cells in acquired aplastic anemia. Profiles of TCR beta VDJ and CDR3 were generated from a genomic DNA template. TCRdb re-analysed the reads in MiXCR, keeping a single row per CDR3 protein. The table records about 160,000 distinct CDR3 sequences, about two thirds of them present only once. The patients chosen for sequencing had shown expansion of CD8+CD57+ cells (detected by flow cytometry). The sample taken for sequencing was sorted CD4+, CD8+, or CD8+CD57+ T cells (not recorded which) from PBMCs. All receptors derive from a human donor with aplastic anemia.

The V gene is TRBV7-3, the J gene TRBJ2-1; TRBD1 matches 8 bases. With 1 base clipped from V and 15 bases from J, the junction kept 8 bases outside the gene matches. This CDR3 comprises 13 residues. Germline V CDR1 and CDR2: SGHTA, FQGTGA. CDR3: CASSLIVTGELFF. CDR3 coding DNA: TGTGCCAGCAGCTTAATTGTGACAGGGGAACTGTTCTTC.

V is TRBV19 and J is TRBJ2-7; D perhaps matches TRBD1 (5 bases). Germline CDR1 reads LNHDA; CDR2 reads SQIVND (reference sequence). V lost 3 bases and J lost 4, with 16 bases in between. This CDR3 comprises 15 residues. As DNA, the CDR3 is TGTGCCAGTAGTATCTCCGACAGTTTACTTTACGAGCAGTACTTC. Encoded protein: CASSISDSLLYEQYF.

This sequence joins TRBV7-9 and TRBJ2-5; the D gene is possibly TRBD2 (6 bases). From germline, CDR1 is SEHNR and CDR2 FQNEAQ (reference sequence). The V end was cut by 3 bases, the J end by 5 bases, with 16 bases between. The CDR3 contains 15 residues. CDR3 sequence: CASSFGTGGAETQYF. The CDR3, as DNA: TGTGCCAGCAGCTTCGGCACAGGCGGGGCGGAGACCCAGTACTTC.

V usage is TRBV10-3 and J usage is TRBJ1-3, with D maybe TRBD1 (6 bases). Germline V gene lookup returns CDR1 ENHRY and CDR2 SYGVKD. The CDR3 length is 11 residues. The CDR3 nucleotides are TGTGTAGGGGGGTCCGGAAACACCATATATTTT. It translates to CVGGSGNTIYF.

This rearrangement joins TRBV7-9 to TRBJ2-3; D remains unclear. CDR1 is SEHNR and CDR2 is FQNEAQ in the germline V gene (reference sequence). The CDR3 consists of 14 residues. V was clipped by 1 base and J by 0 bases, with 5 bases between them. The CDR3 sequence is CASSLVESTDTQYF. In DNA, the CDR3 is TGTGCCAGCAGCTTAGTGGAGAGCACAGATACGCAGTATTTT.

This clonotype was seen only a few times. The chain employs TRBV28 and TRBJ2-3, with D possibly matching TRBD1 (5 bases). The CDR3 runs 16 residues. Looked up from germline, CDR1 is MDHEN and CDR2 is SYDVKM. Trimming removed 1 base at V and 2 bases at J, with 13 bases between. The CDR3 reads CASSLSTDRLTDTQYF. DNA for the CDR3: TGTGCCAGCAGTTTATCGACAGATCGCCTCACAGATACGCAGTATTTT.

V gene TRBV12-3 or TRBV12-4 combines with J gene TRBJ1-6, with TRBD1 identical over 7 bases. With V trimmed by 5 bases and J by 10 bases, 11 bases remained unmatched. This CDR3 region has 15 residues. The DNA for the CDR3 is TGTGCCAGCAGTCCCCAACAGGGGAAAGGATCACCCCTCCACTTT. It translates to CASSPQQGKGSPLHF.

This clonotype has just a few counts. The chain combines TRBV7-9 with TRBJ1-1, with 10 bases identical to TRBD1. The length of the CDR3 is 14 residues. The germline gives CDR1 SEHNR, CDR2 FQNEAQ (reference sequence). V lost 6 bases, J lost 2 bases, and 3 bases stayed unmatched. CDR3 protein: CASRTGGGNTEAFF. The DNA for the CDR3 is TGTGCCAGCAGGACAGGGGGCGGTAACACTGAAGCTTTCTTT.

This chain joins TRBV7-2 and TRBJ2-5; 7 nucleotides match TRBD1. Germline V gene sequence: CDR1 SGHTA, CDR2 FQGNSA. The V and J ends lost 8 bases and 2 bases, in that order; junction bases with no gene match: 11. The CDR3 consists of 15 residues. The CDR3 loop is CASGGAGGPQETQYF. The CDR3 bases are TGTGCCAGCGGAGGAGCAGGGGGACCACAAGAGACCCAGTACTTC.

This rearrangement joins TRBV7-2 to TRBJ2-3; D possibly uses TRBD1 or TRBD2 (6 bases each). V was trimmed by 7 bases and J by 2 bases, leaving 16 bases between them. Germline CDR1 is SGHTA and CDR2 is FQGNSA. CDR3 length: 15 amino acids. The CDR3 reads CASTSWGRDTDTQYF. In nucleotides, the CDR3 is TGTGCCAGCACCAGCTGGGGGCGGGACACAGATACGCAGTATTTT. The variable domain in full, with the rest retrieved from reference TRBV7-2 and TRBJ2-3, is GAGVSQSPSNKVTEKGKDVELRCDPISGHTALYWYRQSLGQGLEFLIYFQGNSAPDKSGLPSDRFSAERTGGSVSTLTIQRTQQEDSAVYLCASTSWGRDTDTQYFGPGTRLTVL.

J is TRBJ2-7 and V is TRBV2; D not certain. From germline, CDR1 is SNHLY and CDR2 FYNNEI. CDR3 size: 11 residues. The ends were cut back, 6 bases at V and 1 base at J, with 4 bases in the middle. The CDR3 DNA reads TGTGCCAGCAGGCGTTCCTACGAGCAGTACTTC. Translated: CASRRSYEQYF.

The chain is built from TRBV15 and TRBJ1-1; 7 positions match TRBD1. This CDR3 has 16 amino acids. The germline V gene has CDR1 LNHNV and CDR2 YYDKDF (reference sequence). The ends lost 0 bases at V and 0 bases at J; junction bases unmatched: 4. CDR3 coding DNA: TGTGCCACCAGCAGAGATCAAGGGGGCATGAACACTGAAGCTTTCTTT. This gives the protein CATSRDQGGMNTEAFF. Using reference TRBV15 and TRBJ1-1 for the parts outside the CDR3, the full variable domain is DAMVIQNPRYQVTQFGKPVTLSCSQTLNHNVMYWYQQKSSQAPKLLFHYYDKDFNNEADTPDNFQSRRPNTSFCFLDIRSPGLGDTAMYLCATSRDQGGMNTEAFFGQGTRLTVV.

The V gene is TRBV7-2, the J gene TRBJ1-5; D is unresolved. This CDR3 contains 13 residues. Germline V CDR1 and CDR2: SGHTA, FQGNSA. V was cut by 6 bases and J by 4 bases, with 10 bases left in between. The DNA of the CDR3 is TGTGCCAGCAGATTTGGCTTGAATCAGCCCCAGCATTTT. Encoded protein: CASRFGLNQPQHF.

This chain uses TRBV12-3 or TRBV12-4 with TRBJ1-1; 9 nucleotides align to TRBD1. V gave up 6 bases and J gave up 7 bases; unmatched junction bases: 3. The CDR3 extends over 12 amino acids. The CDR3 DNA reads TGTGCCAGCAGCACAGGGGGCGTTGAAGCTTTCTTT. It specifies CASSTGGVEAFF.

This clonotype was detected only a few times. Mismatch with germline at one junction end may stem from a read error. The chain uses TRBV12-3 or TRBV12-4 and TRBJ2-5, with 10 bases fitting TRBD2. The CDR3 runs 12 residues. DNA for the CDR3: TGTGCCAGCAGGACGCCAACTAGCGGGGTTGACTTC. Translation gives CASRTPTSGVDF.

This clonotype was seen a handful of times. This may come from a read error, since a much larger clone is one base off. The chain employs TRBV12-3 or TRBV12-4 and TRBJ2-2; D gene unclear. This CDR3 region has 13 residues. Trimming cost V 1 base and J 3 bases, with 3 bases left between them. This CDR3 is CASSLGYTGELFF. CDR3 sequence (DNA): TGTGCCAGCAGTTTAGGGTACACCGGGGAGCTGTTTTTT.